The source of this TCR beta chain is a study of STAT5B mutations in CD4+ large granular lymphocyte leukemia. Points from the study as a whole: No patients shared main leukemic clonotypes, though roughly 25% appeared at low frequency elsewhere. 8/27 top patient clones versus 2/35 control clones were TRBV06-family.

Authors' data handling: A productive frequency of 2.59 x 10-5 was the lowest detectable. Repertoires were generated with immunoSEQ multiplex PCR, while TCRdb's copy carries only in-frame clones and drops some. D and trimming come from the DNA, and the V and J calls and clone size come from that table. The table has about 33,000 clones, approximately 81% seen once. The V and J ends lost 5 bases and 5 bases respectively, with 10 bases between them. The V gene's germline CDR1 is KGHSH and CDR2 LQKENI. The CDR3 totals 13 residues. Remarks on this clone: Its cognate antigen is unknown.

V gene TRBV18 combines with J gene TRBJ1-5, with no clear D. Sequencing was performed on CD4+ T cells from blood buffy coats. The sequence came from a human donor in good health. CDR3 coding DNA: TGTGCCAGCTCAACTGATTACGATCAGCCCCAGCATTTT. Protein sequence: CASSTDYDQPQHF.